The sequence of this T cell receptor (beta chain) was determined in a study of blood T cell repertoires in COVID-19. Study-wide context: COVID-19 samples collected from the United States, Italy and Spain covered acute and convalescent phases. In each case, the material was cDNA or gDNA derived from T cells, B-cell-depleted T cells, or PBMCs.

The CDR3 totals 11 residues. The V and J ends lost 5 bases and 10 bases respectively, with 9 bases between them. Germline lookup yields CDR1 MDHEN and CDR2 SYDVKM. Original processing methods: Amplification from reference gene primers served as the basis for estimated nucleated cell counts. Profiling relied on immunoSEQ multiplex PCR, and the TCRdb table lists in-frame clones only, not all of them. The D gene and trimming were derived from the DNA, and the V and J assignments and clone size from that table. The sample records around 190,000 clones, about four fifths being singletons. This chain connects TRBV28 to TRBJ2-1, with a possible D match to TRBD2 (6 bases). Sequencing was carried out using peripheral blood. This TCR was recovered from a man in his sixties with acute or convalescent COVID-19. DNA for the CDR3: TGTGCCAGCAGTACCCGGGGGGAGCAGTTCTTC. Translating gives CASSTRGEQFF.